The 31 T cell receptor beta chains reported below all come from one sample, sequenced in a study of shared clonotypes between healthy human individuals (dated by TCRdb to the early 2020s). The library was prepared using the immunoSEQ multiplex PCR assay. In TCRdb, the immuneACCESS table is reduced to in-frame sequences with V and J assigned. These tables do not hold every clone; where another copy was compared, an unresolved V gene accounts for under half, and the others remain unexplained. The sample table shows some 2,000,000 clones, and 90% to 97% are seen once. The ten most abundant clones make up roughly 0.13% of the sample. Sequenced sample: naive CD4+ T cells sorted from blood. The cell subset or site label for this specimen denotes: CD45RA+ positively selected. These receptor sequences come from a man between 18 and 35 years old in good health.

In this sample, this clone turned up once. This chain uses TRBV10-1 with TRBJ2-2; 9 nucleotides align to TRBD2. V trimming: 2 bases; J trimming: 5 bases; junction bases outside the gene matches: 6. The CDR3 has 16 residues. Germline V lookup: CDR1 WNHNN, CDR2 SYGVQD (reference sequence). CDR3 nucleotide sequence: TGCGCCAGCAGTGAGGCTAGCGGGATCCGTACCGGGGAGCTGTTTTTT. This translates into CASSEASGIRTGELFF.

V gene TRBV28 combines with J gene TRBJ2-5; TRBD1 or TRBD2 may be the D gene (5 bases each). Germline-derived CDR1 and CDR2 are MDHEN and SYDVKM. The V end was cut by 3 bases, the J end by 5 bases, with 19 bases between. The CDR3 has 16 residues. CDR3 residues: CASSLLGKKEGETQYF. The CDR3 coding sequence is TGTGCCAGCAGTTTGTTGGGAAAAAAAGAGGGGGAGACCCAGTACTTC.

CDR3 loop: CSVRDFLSTDTQYF. The CDR3 DNA is TGCAGCGTTCGGGACTTCCTAAGCACAGATACGCAGTATTTT. This chain links TRBV29-1 with TRBJ2-3; D is possibly TRBD2 (6 bases). Trimming removed 5 bases at V and 0 bases at J, with 12 bases between. The germline V gene encodes CDR1 SQVTM and CDR2 ANQGSEA. The CDR3 totals 14 residues.

The gene calls are TRBV2 and TRBJ2-7, with D possibly being TRBD2 (6 bases). CDR3 length: 15 residues. Germline V gene data show CDR1 as SNHLY and CDR2 as FYNNEI. Deletions cut 7 bases from V and 5 bases from J, with 21 bases between. CDR3 sequence (DNA): TGTGCCAGCAATCCGGACTCCGGACTAAGCCACGAGCAGTACTTC. Protein product: CASNPDSGLSHEQYF.

The chain employs TRBV30 and TRBJ2-5; TRBD2 is a possible D gene (5 bases). V lost 2 bases to trimming and J lost 6 bases, with 13 bases between them. Looked up from germline, CDR1 is GTSNPN and CDR2 is SVGIG (reference sequence). This CDR3 region has 13 residues. The CDR3 DNA reads TGTGCCTGGAGTAAGGACCGAGGGAAGACCCAGTACTTC. Encoded protein: CAWSKDRGKTQYF.

On this clone itself: Other DNA variants within this sample encode the same CDR3. This chain links TRBV5-1 with TRBJ2-1; 8 bases are a match to TRBD2. Germline trimming cut 0 bases from V and 4 bases from J; bases unmatched to any gene: 3. Germline V gives CDR1 SGHRS, CDR2 YFSETQ. CDR3 length equals 15 residues. The CDR3 loop reads CASSLALAAYNEQFF. CDR3 bases: TGCGCCAGCAGCTTGGCACTAGCGGCATACAATGAGCAGTTCTTC. Supplemented by reference TRBV5-1 and TRBJ2-1, the full variable domain reads KAGVTQTPRYLIKTRGQQVTLSCSPISGHRSVSWYQQTPGQGLQFLFEYFSETQRNKGNFPGRFSGRQFSNSRSEMNVSTLELGDSALYLCASSLALAAYNEQFFGPGTRLTVL.

The rearrangement links TRBV18 to TRBJ2-7; no clear D. Germline V lookup: CDR1 KGHSH, CDR2 LQKENI. CDR3 length: 13 amino acids. Trimming cost V 3 bases and J 6 bases, with 12 bases left between them. Written as DNA, the CDR3 is TGTGCCAGCTCACCCGCCAACGAGGCCGAGCAGTACTTC. Translation gives CASSPANEAEQYF.

The J gene is TRBJ1-4, the V gene TRBV6-1, with D tentatively TRBD1 (6 bases). From germline, CDR1 is MNHNS and CDR2 SASEGT. This CDR3 region has 14 residues. Trimming removed 6 bases at V and 2 bases at J, with 10 bases between. The DNA of the CDR3 is TGTGCCAGCAGGAATGGACAGACTAATGAAAAACTGTTTTTT. Protein: CASRNGQTNEKLFF.

J is TRBJ1-1 and V is TRBV27; the match to TRBD1 covers 7 bases. V shed 5 bases and J 8 bases; nucleotides not matched to a gene: 11. Germline CDR1 is MNHEY and CDR2 is SMNVEV (reference sequence). This CDR3 region has 14 residues. CDR3 amino acids: CASSPMGQYLEAFF. DNA of the CDR3: TGTGCCAGCAGTCCCATGGGACAGTATTTAGAAGCTTTCTTT.

The chain uses TRBV28 and TRBJ2-5, with 12 bases fitting TRBD2. Germline V gives CDR1 MDHEN, CDR2 SYDVKM. Trimming cost V 5 bases and J 2 bases; bases outside gene matches: 6. The CDR3 runs to 16 residues. The CDR3 reads CASSRTGTSGQETQYF. In DNA form, the CDR3 reads TGTGCCAGCAGTAGAACCGGGACTAGCGGGCAAGAGACCCAGTACTTC.

CDR3 sequence reads: CASSYGGSQNTGELFF. The CDR3 nucleotides are TGTGCCAGCAGCTATGGGGGGTCCCAAAACACCGGGGAGCTGTTTTTT. The chain joins TRBV27 to TRBJ2-2; D is possibly TRBD2 (6 bases). CDR3 length equals 16 residues. V was trimmed by 6 bases and J by 2 bases, leaving 16 bases between them. Per the germline V gene, CDR1 is MNHEY and CDR2 is SMNVEV (reference sequence).

This clone has only one observation. The chain joins TRBV6-1 to TRBJ1-2; 12 bases agree with TRBD1. Germline CDR1 MNHNS, CDR2 SASEGT. The CDR3 is 16 amino acids. V was clipped by 1 base and J by 8 bases; unmatched bases: 8. This CDR3 reads CASSEEGTGGLRGYTF. The CDR3 nucleotides are TGTGCCAGCAGTGAAGAGGGGACAGGGGGCTTGAGGGGCTACACCTTC.

The rearrangement uses TRBV29-1 and TRBJ2-3; possibly TRBD1 or TRBD2 for D (5 bases each). V was shortened by 6 bases and J by 3 bases, with 16 bases between the two germline ends. The CDR3 is 14 residues long. The germline CDR1 and CDR2 sequences are SQVTM and ANQGSEA. CDR3 region: CSVARVGGTDTQYF. In nucleotides, the CDR3 is TGCAGCGTGGCCCGAGTTGGGGGAACAGATACGCAGTATTTT.

The genes are TRBV2 and TRBJ2-1; D might be TRBD1 (6 bases). The CDR3 length is 13 residues. The ends were cut back, 4 bases at V and 9 bases at J, with 13 bases in the middle. In germline, CDR1 is SNHLY, CDR2 FYNNEI. CDR3 coding DNA: TGTGCCAGCAGTGTGGGGACACAGTCTGAGCAGTTCTTC. Amino acids: CASSVGTQSEQFF.

The rearrangement uses TRBV7-9 and TRBJ2-6; D is unclear. In germline, CDR1 is SEHNR, CDR2 FQNEAQ (reference sequence). Trimming cost V 2 bases and J 0 bases, with 8 bases left between them. The CDR3 runs 16 residues. The CDR3 region is CASSLSQNSGANVLTF. DNA of the CDR3: TGTGCCAGCAGCTTAAGTCAGAACTCTGGGGCCAACGTCCTGACTTTC.

The chain combines TRBV12-5 with TRBJ2-7; D perhaps matches TRBD2 (6 bases). Per the germline V gene, CDR1 is LGHNT and CDR2 is FRNRAP. V lost 4 bases to trimming and J lost 4 bases, with 14 bases between them. The CDR3 loop spans 14 amino acids. The CDR3 DNA is TGTGCTAGTGGTTCGCTCGGAGGGGTATACGAGCAGTACTTC. Its translation: CASGSLGGVYEQYF. Together with reference TRBV12-5 and TRBJ2-7, the CDR3 gives the full variable domain: DARVTQTPRHKVTEMGQEVTMRCQPILGHNTVFWYRQTMMQGLELLAYFRNRAPLDDSGMPKDRFSAEMPDATLATLKIQPSEPRDSAVYFCASGSLGGVYEQYFGPGTRLTVT.

The chain recombines TRBV5-1 with TRBJ2-1, with 7 bases identical to TRBD1. Trimming at V came to 2 bases and at J to 2 bases, leaving 4 bases not matched to a gene. Germline assignment: CDR1 SGHRS and CDR2 YFSETQ. The CDR3 consists of 15 residues. The CDR3 region is CASSFRGQTYNEQFF. The CDR3 DNA sequence: TGCGCCAGCAGCTTTAGGGGACAGACCTACAATGAGCAGTTCTTC.

The V and J genes are TRBV18 and TRBJ2-7; 14 bases fit TRBD2. The CDR3 length is 16 residues. Germline CDR1 reads KGHSH; CDR2 reads LQKENI. Trimming took 8 bases from V and 2 from J; bases not matched to a gene: 8. The CDR3 region is CASAPGLAGAPYEQYF. The CDR3 DNA reads as TGTGCCAGCGCCCCGGGACTAGCGGGAGCACCCTACGAGCAGTACTTC.

This sequence joins TRBV7-2 and TRBJ2-7, with TRBD2 matching over 12 bases. The CDR3 extends over 16 amino acids. The junction had 5 bases not matched to a gene; V was cut back by 4 bases and J by 1 base. Germline loops: CDR1 SGHTA, CDR2 FQGNSA. This CDR3 is CASSSWTSGNSYEQYF. CDR3 in DNA: TGTGCCAGCAGCTCTTGGACTAGCGGGAATTCCTACGAGCAGTACTTC.

This chain's CDR3 is CASSRKVYGYTF. The CDR3 nucleotides read TGTGCCAGCAGTAGAAAGGTCTATGGCTACACCTTC. The chain has TRBV28 and TRBJ1-2; D not resolved. CDR1 is MDHEN, CDR2 SYDVKM, per germline. Deletions cut 5 bases from V and 4 bases from J, with 8 bases between. The length of the CDR3 is 12 residues.

The chain links TRBV6-1 to TRBJ1-6; D gene unclear. This CDR3 is 14 amino acids long. CDR1 and CDR2 (germline): MNHNS, SASEGT. Trimming cost V 3 bases and J 9 bases, with 12 bases left between them. CDR3 nucleotides: TGTGCCAGCAGTGAGTTGGCCCGCGGTTCACCCCTCCACTTT. Protein: CASSELARGSPLHF.

CDR3 residues: CASRPATLHF. The CDR3, as DNA: TGTGCCAGCAGGCCCGCGACCCTCCACTTT. The chain has TRBV27 and TRBJ1-6; D unclear. CDR1 and CDR2 from the germline V gene are MNHEY and SMNVEV (reference sequence). Trimming took 6 bases from V and 14 from J, leaving 8 bases between them. The CDR3 has 10 residues.

In its sample, this clone was seen once. V gene TRBV5-1 combines with J gene TRBJ2-5, with TRBD2 identical over 12 bases. V trimming: 0 bases; J trimming: 4 bases; junction bases outside the gene matches: 1. The CDR3 covers 15 residues. CDR1 is SGHRS, CDR2 YFSETQ, per germline. The CDR3 DNA sequence: TGCGCCAGCAGCTTGGCTAGCGGGGGGGTAGAGACCCAGTACTTC. Translation: CASSLASGGVETQYF.

This rearrangement joins TRBV18 to TRBJ2-7, with D tentatively TRBD2 (5 bases). The V and J ends lost 2 bases and 2 bases respectively, with 13 bases between them. This CDR3 comprises 15 residues. Germline loops: CDR1 KGHSH, CDR2 LQKENI. CDR3 nucleotides: TGTGCCAGCTCACCAGGAGGACCGGCCGCCTACGAGCAGTACTTC. Translation gives CASSPGGPAAYEQYF. Complete variable domain (other parts from reference TRBV18 and TRBJ2-7): NAGVMQNPRHLVRRRGQEARLRCSPMKGHSHVYWYRQLPEEGLKFMVYLQKENIIDESGMPKERFSAEFPKEGPSILRIQQVVRGDSAAYFCASSPGGPAAYEQYFGPGTRLTVT.

The J gene is TRBJ1-4, the V gene TRBV4-3; D is perhaps TRBD1 (6 bases). This CDR3 comprises 13 residues. Trimming removed 6 bases at V and 8 bases at J, with 13 bases between. Germline V gene data show CDR1 as LGHNA and CDR2 as YSLEER. The CDR3 nucleotides read TGCGCCAGCAGGAGGACAGCCTTAGAAAAACTGTTTTTT. It yields the protein CASRRTALEKLFF.

The J gene is TRBJ2-7, the V gene TRBV11-3; D may be TRBD1 (6 bases). The CDR3 loop spans 16 amino acids. Trimming left V 7 bases short and J 0 bases short, with 19 bases between. Germline assignment: CDR1 SGHNT and CDR2 YENEEA. DNA of the CDR3: TGTGCCAGCATCGTCCCCACGCTGGACAGCTCCTACGAGCAGTACTTC. This encodes CASIVPTLDSSYEQYF.

The chain links TRBV5-6 to TRBJ1-5, with D uncertain. Germline V CDR1 and CDR2: SGHDT, YYEEEE. This CDR3 has 13 amino acids. The V and J ends lost 1 base and 6 bases respectively, with 8 bases between them. CDR3 sequence: CASSLFSSQPQHF. CDR3 bases: TGTGCCAGCAGCTTGTTCAGTAGTCAGCCCCAGCATTTT.

The V call is TRBV6-1, the J call TRBJ2-4; 12 nucleotides match TRBD2. V shed 0 bases, J shed 3 bases, and the junction held 6 bases outside the gene matches. CDR3 length equals 18 residues. Germline values: CDR1 MNHNS, CDR2 SASEGT. In DNA, the CDR3 is TGTGCCAGCAGTGAAGCGGCAAGGACTAGCGGGGTCAAAAACATTCAGTACTTC. Translating gives CASSEAARTSGVKNIQYF.

Turning to this clone: Other DNA sequences in this specimen translate into the identical CDR3. The chain combines TRBV5-4 with TRBJ2-1; TRBD1 aligns across 10 bases. J gave up 2 bases and V 2 bases, and 1 base lay outside the gene matches. Germline V gene sequence: CDR1 SGHNT, CDR2 YYREEE (reference sequence). There are 15 residues in the CDR3. CDR3 coding DNA: TGTGCCAGCAGCTTAGACAGGGGGCCCTACAATGAGCAGTTCTTC. Its translation: CASSLDRGPYNEQFF. Using reference TRBV5-4 and TRBJ2-1 for the parts outside the CDR3, the full variable domain is ETGVTQSPTHLIKTRGQQVTLRCSSQSGHNTVSWYQQALGQGPQFIFQYYREEENGRGNFPPRFSGLQFPNYSSELNVNALELDDSALYLCASSLDRGPYNEQFFGPGTRLTVL.

V is TRBV10-3 and J is TRBJ2-3; a weak D match, TRBD2 (6 bases). This CDR3 is built from 14 residues. Germline assignment: CDR1 ENHRY and CDR2 SYGVKD. The ends were cut back, 9 bases at V and 0 bases at J, with 13 bases in the middle. CDR3 DNA: TGTGCCATTCGACTAGGAACCAGCACAGATACGCAGTATTTT. Amino acids: CAIRLGTSTDTQYF.

The V and J genes are TRBV10-1 and TRBJ2-1, with D perhaps TRBD2 (6 bases). V shed 2 bases and J shed 6 bases, with 8 bases lying between them. The CDR3 extends over 13 amino acids. Germline V gene sequence: CDR1 WNHNN, CDR2 SYGVQD (reference sequence). The DNA for the CDR3 is TGCGCCAGCAGTGAGGGAGGGTTCAATGAGCAGTTCTTC. Amino acids: CASSEGGFNEQFF.